The 3 T cell receptor beta chains reported below all come from one sample, sequenced in a study of blood T cells in healthy people across ages. A second 7 to 11 cycle PCR used barcoded and J-beta primers. TCRdb analysed the 5' RACE reads with MiXCR anew, one entry per CDR3 protein. The sample has around 1.5 million distinct CDR3 sequences, roughly 32% seen once. Sequencing input: blood. The receptors stem from a woman aged 25-40 years in good health.

The chain uses TRBV12-3 or TRBV12-4 and TRBJ2-7; 9 bases align to TRBD1. The CDR3 sequence is 15 residues long. V lost 4 bases to trimming and J lost 0 bases; unmatched junction nucleotides: 4. As DNA, the CDR3 is TGTGCCAGCAGTTCTCGGGACAGGGCCTCCTACGAGCAGTACTTC. It codes for CASSSRDRASYEQYF.

A few counts support this clonotype. V and J are TRBV12-3 or TRBV12-4 and TRBJ2-3; no reliable D call. V was clipped by 8 bases and J by 0 bases, with 6 bases between them. The CDR3 has 12 amino acids. The CDR3 reads CASVSSTDTQYF. In DNA, the CDR3 is TGTGCCAGCGTCTCTAGCACAGATACGCAGTATTTT.

The chain links TRBV4-2 to TRBJ1-1; D gene ambiguous. Germline CDR1 reads LGHNA; CDR2 reads YNFKEQ. Trimming took 5 bases from V and 4 from J, leaving 17 bases between them. The CDR3 consists of 15 residues. This chain's CDR3 is CASSSQVRGSTEAFF. DNA of the CDR3: TGTGCCAGCAGCTCCCAGGTCCGGGGAAGCACTGAAGCTTTCTTT.